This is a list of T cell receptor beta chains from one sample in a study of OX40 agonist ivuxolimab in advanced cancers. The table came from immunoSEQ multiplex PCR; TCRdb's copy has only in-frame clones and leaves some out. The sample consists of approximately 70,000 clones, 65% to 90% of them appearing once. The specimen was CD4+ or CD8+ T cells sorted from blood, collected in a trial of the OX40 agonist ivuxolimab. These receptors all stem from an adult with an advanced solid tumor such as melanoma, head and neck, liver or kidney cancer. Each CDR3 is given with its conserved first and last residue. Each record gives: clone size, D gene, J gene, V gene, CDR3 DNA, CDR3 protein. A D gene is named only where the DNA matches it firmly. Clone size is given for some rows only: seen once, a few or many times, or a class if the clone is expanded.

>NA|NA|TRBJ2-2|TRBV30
TGTGCCTGGAAACAGGGTTTCGGCGGGGAGCTGTTTTTT
CAWKQGFGGELFF
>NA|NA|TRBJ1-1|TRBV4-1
TGCGCCAGCAGCCAAGTAAGGGGAAAGGACAGATCAGCTTTCTTT
CASSQVRGKDRSAFF
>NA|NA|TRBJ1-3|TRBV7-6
TGTGCCAGCACCCTGGGGGGTTCCTCTGGAAACACCATATATTTT
CASTLGGSSGNTIYF
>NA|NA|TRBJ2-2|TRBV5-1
TGCGCCAGCACCCTAGGGGGGGTCGCCGGGGAGCTGTTTTTT
CASTLGGVAGELFF
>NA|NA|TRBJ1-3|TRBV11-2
TGTGCCAGCAGGGGATTAGGGTTTCGGAGCGGCCGCTCTGGAAACACCATATATTTT
CASRGLGFRSGRSGNTIYF
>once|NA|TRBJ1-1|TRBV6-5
TGTGCCAGCAGTTACTCGCGCCTGAACACTGAAGCTTTCTTT
CASSYSRLNTEAFF
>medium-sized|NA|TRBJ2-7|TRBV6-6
TGTGCCAGCAGTTACTCTTCAGGGAGCTACGAGCAGTACTTC
CASSYSSGSYEQYF
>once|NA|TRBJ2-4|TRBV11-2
TGTGCCAGCAGCTTAAGGGGGGAAGCCAAAAACATTCAGTACTTC
CASSLRGEAKNIQYF
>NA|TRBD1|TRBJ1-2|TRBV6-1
TGTGCCAGCACTGGACGGGACAGTCCTTATGGCTACACCTTC
CASTGRDSPYGYTF
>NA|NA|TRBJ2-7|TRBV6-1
TGTGCCAGCAGACAGAGCTTCTACGAGCAGTACTTC
CASRQSFYEQYF
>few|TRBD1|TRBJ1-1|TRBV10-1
TGCGCCAGCAATAAGGGACAGGGGAAGGCTGAAGCTTTCTTT
CASNKGQGKAEAFF
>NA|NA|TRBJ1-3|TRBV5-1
TGCGCCAGCAGCTTGGACAACTGGGGGTCTGGAAACACCATATATTTT
CASSLDNWGSGNTIYF
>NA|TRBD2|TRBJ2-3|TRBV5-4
TGTGCCAGCAGCTTGCTCGGGAGGGGTCGCACAGATACGCAGTATTTT
CASSLLGRGRTDTQYF
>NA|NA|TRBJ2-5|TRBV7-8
TGTGCCAGCAGCTCATGGGCAGGAAGGGGAGAGACCCAGTACTTC
CASSSWAGRGETQYF
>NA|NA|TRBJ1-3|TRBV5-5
TGTGCCAGCAGAAGACAGGATGGAAACACCATATATTTT
CASRRQDGNTIYF
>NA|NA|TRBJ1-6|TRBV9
TGTGCCAGCAGCATCACAGGGAATTTACGGTCACCCCTCCACTTT
CASSITGNLRSPLHF
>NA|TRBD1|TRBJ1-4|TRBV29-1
TGCAGCGCACACGCCGGGACAGGGGGCGAAAAACTGTTTTTT
CSAHAGTGGEKLFF
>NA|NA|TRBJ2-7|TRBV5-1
TGCGCCAGCAGCTTGGTTCGGCTCGACTACGAGCAGTACTTC
CASSLVRLDYEQYF
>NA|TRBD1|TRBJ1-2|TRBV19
TGTGCCAGTAGTATAGGACCGGACAGGTCCCTCTATGGCTACACCTTC
CASSIGPDRSLYGYTF
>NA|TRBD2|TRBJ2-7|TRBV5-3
TGTGCCAGAAGCCCTACAGCGGGGGGAGACTACGAGCAGTACTTC
CARSPTAGGDYEQYF
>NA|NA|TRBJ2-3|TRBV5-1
TGCGCCAGCAGCTGGGAGGGGGCGCATTCAGATACGCAGTATTTT
CASSWEGAHSDTQYF
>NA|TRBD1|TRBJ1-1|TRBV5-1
TGCGCCAGCAGCCCAGGGGGTGACACTGAAGCTTTCTTT
CASSPGGDTEAFF
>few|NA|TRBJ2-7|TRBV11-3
TGTGCCAGCAGCGCTACAGGGTCCTACGAGCAGTACTTC
CASSATGSYEQYF
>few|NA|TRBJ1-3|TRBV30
TGTGCCTGGAGTGTAAAAGGGATGGAAGGAGGAAACACCATATATTTT
CAWSVKGMEGGNTIYF
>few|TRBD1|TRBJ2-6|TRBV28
TGTGCCAGCAGTTTAGGGAGGACAGGGGGGGCTGGGGCCAACGTCCTGACTTTC
CASSLGRTGGAGANVLTF
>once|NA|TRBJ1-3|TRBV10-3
TGTGCCATCAGCTTTGACAGTACCTCTGGAAACACCATATATTTT
CAISFDSTSGNTIYF
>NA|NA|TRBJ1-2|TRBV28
TGTGCCAGCAGTCACGATTCGGGGGGCTACACCTTC
CASSHDSGGYTF
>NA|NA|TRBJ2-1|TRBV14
TGTGCCAGCAGCCAGTCGAGCAGTTCCTACAATGAGCAGTTCTTC
CASSQSSSSYNEQFF
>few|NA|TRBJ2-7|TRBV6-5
TGTGCCAGCAGCCCCTCCGGGGGCGGCTACGAGCAGTACTTC
CASSPSGGGYEQYF
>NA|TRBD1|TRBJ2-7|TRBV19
TGTGCCAGTAGCGCCCGCCGGACAGGGCCGTACGAGCAGTACTTC
CASSARRTGPYEQYF
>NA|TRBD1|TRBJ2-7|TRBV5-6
TGTGCCAGCAGCGCGGACAGGGGGGGGAAGATCGAGCAGTACTTC
CASSADRGGKIEQYF
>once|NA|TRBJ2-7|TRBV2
TGTGCCAGCAGGGATACGGGGGGCCGTTCCTACGAGCAGTACTTC
CASRDTGGRSYEQYF
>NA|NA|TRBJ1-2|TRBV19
TGTGCCAGTAGTACTCAGACCGATTCTTACTATGGCTACACCTTC
CASSTQTDSYYGYTF
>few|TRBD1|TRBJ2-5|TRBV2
TGTGCCAGCACCGCGAGGGACAGGTCACAAGAGACCCAGTACTTC
CASTARDRSQETQYF
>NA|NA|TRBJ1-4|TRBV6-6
TGTGCCAGCAGTTACTCGACGGCAGGCCCTAAGGAAAAACTGTTTTTT
CASSYSTAGPKEKLFF
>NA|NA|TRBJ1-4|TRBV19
TGTGCCAGTAGTATTTCGCGCAGCATCTATAATGAAAAACTGTTTTTT
CASSISRSIYNEKLFF
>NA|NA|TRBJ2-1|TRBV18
TGTGCCAGCTCACCACCGGTGGGCTCCTACAATGAGCAGTTCTTC
CASSPPVGSYNEQFF
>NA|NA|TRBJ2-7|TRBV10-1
TGCGCCAGCTTGGACCCTTACTCCTACGAGCAGTACTTC
CASLDPYSYEQYF
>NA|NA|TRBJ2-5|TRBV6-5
TGTGCCAGCAGTTACGCTACCGGGGGTGAGACCCAGTACTTC
CASSYATGGETQYF
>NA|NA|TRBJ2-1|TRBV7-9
TGTGCCAGCAGCTTAATGGAGGCATACAATGAGCAGTTCTTC
CASSLMEAYNEQFF
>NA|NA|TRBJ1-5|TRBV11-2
TGTGCCAGCAGCGGACGGACAGATCTTAGCAATCAGCCCCAGCATTTT
CASSGRTDLSNQPQHF
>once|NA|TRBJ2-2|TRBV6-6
TGTGCCAGCAGTTACTCGACGGAGGGTACCGGGGAGCTGTTTTTT
CASSYSTEGTGELFF
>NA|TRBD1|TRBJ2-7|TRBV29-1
TGCAGCGTTGGGGACAGGGGGGTATACGAGCAGTACTTC
CSVGDRGVYEQYF
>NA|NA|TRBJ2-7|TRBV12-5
TGTGCTAGTGGTTTGGGGGAAGACACTATCTACGAGCAGTACTTC
CASGLGEDTIYEQYF
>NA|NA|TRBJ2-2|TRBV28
TGTGCCAGCAGCCTAAGGACCTCGGAGCTGTTTTTT
CASSLRTSELFF
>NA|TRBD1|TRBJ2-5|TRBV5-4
TGTGCCAGCAGCTTGAGGACAGGGCAAGAGACCCAGTACTTC
CASSLRTGQETQYF
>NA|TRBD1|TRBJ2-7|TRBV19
TGTGCCACCAACCCCCCGGGACAGGGATACGAGCAGTACTTC
CATNPPGQGYEQYF
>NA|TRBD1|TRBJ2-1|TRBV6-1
TGTGCCAGCAGGCGCACGGGACAGGGGGCGAATGAGCAGTTCTTC
CASRRTGQGANEQFF
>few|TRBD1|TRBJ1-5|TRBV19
TGTGCCAGTAGTTACAGGGGGCAGCAGCCCCAGCATTTT
CASSYRGQQPQHF
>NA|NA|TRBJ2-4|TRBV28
TGTGCCAGCAGTTTATCCCCGACCTTACACTTC
CASSLSPTLHF
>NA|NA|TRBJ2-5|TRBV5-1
TGCGCCAGCAGCTTGGCCTTGGAGGAGACCCAGTACTTC
CASSLALEETQYF
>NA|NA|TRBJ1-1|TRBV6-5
TGTGCCAGCAGTTATATGGGGGGCGGGGGAGCTTTCTTT
CASSYMGGGGAFF
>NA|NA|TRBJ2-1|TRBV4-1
TGCGCCAGCAGCCAGGCGCGGGGTAACTCCTACAATGAGCAGTTCTTC
CASSQARGNSYNEQFF
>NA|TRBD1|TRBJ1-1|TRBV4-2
TGTGCCAGCAGCCGTACAGGGGGCGCATACACTGAAGCTTTCTTT
CASSRTGGAYTEAFF
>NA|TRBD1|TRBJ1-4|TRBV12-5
TGTGCTAGTGGTTCCCCGGGTTGGGGCAGGGGGCAGGATAATGAAAAACTGTTTTTT
CASGSPGWGRGQDNEKLFF
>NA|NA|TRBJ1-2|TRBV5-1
TGCGCCAGCAGCTTGGCCACAGGTTCTAGCTATGGCTACACCTTC
CASSLATGSSYGYTF
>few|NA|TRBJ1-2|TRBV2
TGTGCCAGCAGTTTTAAGGGTGGTGGCTACACCTTC
CASSFKGGGYTF
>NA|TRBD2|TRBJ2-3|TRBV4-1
TGCGCCAGCAGCCAAGAGGGGACTAGCGGGATAATGAGGGATACGCAGTATTTT
CASSQEGTSGIMRDTQYF
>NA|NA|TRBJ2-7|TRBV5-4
TGTGCCAGCAGCCCGGGCCCTCCCTACGAGCAGTACTTC
CASSPGPPYEQYF